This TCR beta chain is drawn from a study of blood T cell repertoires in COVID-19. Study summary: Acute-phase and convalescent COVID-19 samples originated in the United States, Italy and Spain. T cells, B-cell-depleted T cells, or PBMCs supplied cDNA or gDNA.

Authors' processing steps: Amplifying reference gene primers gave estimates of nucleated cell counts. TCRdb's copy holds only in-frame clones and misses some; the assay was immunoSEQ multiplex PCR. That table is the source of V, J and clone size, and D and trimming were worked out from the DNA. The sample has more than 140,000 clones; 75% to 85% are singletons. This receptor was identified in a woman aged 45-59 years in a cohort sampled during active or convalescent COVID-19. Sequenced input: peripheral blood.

CDR3 DNA: TGTGCCAGCAGTGAAGGTCTAACCTACGAGCAGTACTTC. It encodes CASSEGLTYEQYF. V is TRBV2 and J is TRBJ2-7; D unclear. CDR1 and CDR2 from the germline V gene are SNHLY and FYNNEI. There are 13 residues in the CDR3. V gave up 1 base and J gave up 2 bases, with 6 bases separating them.